The 28 T cell receptor beta chains listed next were all sequenced from one sample in a study of control samples from healthy donors and cancer patients. Data came from immunoSEQ multiplex PCR; TCRdb stores just in-frame clones and leaves some out. Among roughly 9,700 clones listed, approximately 91% were seen once. Input material: PBMCs. All receptors derive from a man aged 55-75 years with colorectal cancer.

The rearrangement joins TRBV9 to TRBJ2-7, with 11 bases lining up with TRBD2. This CDR3 spans 15 amino acids. The V gene end was trimmed by 0 bases and the J gene end by 3 bases; junction bases not matched to a gene: 2. Germline V gene lookup returns CDR1 SGDLS and CDR2 YYNGEE. CDR3 amino acids: CASSVVAGGNYEQYF. The CDR3 DNA is TGTGCCAGCAGCGTAGTAGCGGGGGGGAACTACGAGCAGTACTTC.

The chain links TRBV5-1 to TRBJ1-1; D not certain. The CDR3 covers 19 residues. Germline lookup yields CDR1 SGHRS and CDR2 YFSETQ. Trimming removed 5 bases from V and 1 base from J, with 27 bases in between. CDR3 sequence reads: CASRTLGVGALTGNTEAFF. The CDR3 nucleotides are TGCGCCAGCAGAACCCTTGGTGTAGGAGCCCTGACGGGGAACACTGAAGCTTTCTTT.

The chain is built from TRBV7-8 and TRBJ1-2; 8 nucleotides match TRBD1. The CDR3 totals 17 residues. J lost 1 base, V lost 5 bases, and 12 bases had no gene match. Germline CDR1 reads SGHVS; CDR2 reads FQNEAQ. The CDR3 reads CASSPRTGYAINYGYTF. CDR3 sequence (DNA): TGTGCCAGCAGCCCCCGGACAGGGTACGCCATTAACTATGGCTACACCTTC.

The chain has TRBV18 and TRBJ1-2; 8 nucleotides agree with TRBD1. The CDR3 length is 16 residues. The V gene's germline CDR1 is KGHSH and CDR2 LQKENI. V gave up 0 bases and J gave up 5 bases; unmatched junction bases: 8. The CDR3 sequence is CASSPPETGDVYGYTF. CDR3 coding DNA: TGTGCCAGCTCACCACCGGAGACAGGGGATGTTTATGGCTACACCTTC.

The chain has TRBV2 and TRBJ1-1, with TRBD1 matching over 10 bases. Per the germline V gene, CDR1 is SNHLY and CDR2 is FYNNEI. The V and J ends lost 6 bases and 7 bases, in that order; junction bases with no gene match: 8. This CDR3 region has 14 residues. CDR3 residues: CASSAGQGFGEAFF. In DNA, the CDR3 is TGTGCCAGCAGCGCGGGACAGGGGTTCGGTGAAGCTTTCTTT. Full variable domain (outside the CDR3, taken from reference TRBV2 and TRBJ1-1): EPEVTQTPSHQVTQMGQEVILRCVPISNHLYFYWYRQILGQKVEFLVSFYNNEISEKSEIFDDQFSVERPDGSNFTLKIRSTKLEDSAMYFCASSAGQGFGEAFFGQGTRLTVV.

The CDR3 DNA reads as TGTGCCAGCAGCCGCCTAAAAAGACAGACCGTGGAGCAGTTCTTC. It yields the protein CASSRLKRQTVEQFF. The J gene is TRBJ2-1, the V gene TRBV5-8; weak D call: TRBD1 (5 bases). The germline V and J ends were trimmed by 4 bases and 10 bases, with 21 bases remaining between them. The CDR3 length is 15 residues. Germline lookup yields CDR1 SGHTS and CDR2 YDEGEE.

The V gene is TRBV29-1, the J gene TRBJ1-2, with unresolved D. The germline V and J ends were trimmed by 2 bases and 5 bases, with 12 bases remaining between them. The germline V gene has CDR1 SQVTM and CDR2 ANQGSEA. This CDR3 spans 13 amino acids. The CDR3 bases are TGCAGCGTTGAACAGGAGATCGGGTATGGCTACACCTTC. Translated: CSVEQEIGYGYTF.

The chain combines TRBV4-2 with TRBJ2-7; 14 positions agree with TRBD2. The CDR3 runs 17 residues. Germline V gives CDR1 LGHNA, CDR2 YNFKEQ. The junction had 8 bases not matched to a gene; V was cut back by 4 bases and J by 3 bases. The CDR3 bases are TGTGCCAGCAGCCTTCGACTAGCGGGGGGGCCTCACTACGAGCAGTACTTC. Its translation is CASSLRLAGGPHYEQYF.

This clone was recorded only once. V gene TRBV28 combines with J gene TRBJ2-1; D is unclear. CDR3 length: 16 amino acids. CDR1 is MDHEN and CDR2 is SYDVKM in the germline V gene. V dropped 5 bases and J dropped 8 bases, with 22 bases sitting between them. The CDR3 is CASSPRTDSIIYEQFF. CDR3 DNA: TGTGCCAGCAGTCCCAGGACGGATTCCATCATCTATGAGCAGTTCTTC.

The CDR3 loop is CASSPRGYGYTF. The DNA for the CDR3 is TGTGCCAGCAGTCCCAGGGGCTATGGCTACACCTTC. The chain links TRBV28 to TRBJ1-2; D might be TRBD1 (6 bases). The CDR3 contains 12 residues. The germline V gene encodes CDR1 MDHEN and CDR2 SYDVKM. Trimming pared 5 bases from V and 4 bases from J, leaving 8 bases between.

This sequence joins TRBV2 and TRBJ1-2; 10 positions match TRBD1. Trimming took 4 bases from V and 7 from J; bases not matched to a gene: 6. CDR3 length: 14 residues. Germline CDR1 reads SNHLY; CDR2 reads FYNNEI. The DNA of the CDR3 is TGTGCCAGCAGTGGGGGACAGGGGAAGAGTGGCTACACCTTC. Translated: CASSGGQGKSGYTF. The whole variable domain, remainder taken from reference TRBV2 and TRBJ1-2, is EPEVTQTPSHQVTQMGQEVILRCVPISNHLYFYWYRQILGQKVEFLVSFYNNEISEKSEIFDDQFSVERPDGSNFTLKIRSTKLEDSAMYFCASSGGQGKSGYTFGSGTRLTVV.

The chain recombines TRBV28 with TRBJ1-6; D remains ambiguous. The CDR3 sequence is 13 residues long. Germline V gene data show CDR1 as MDHEN and CDR2 as SYDVKM. The ends were cut back, 5 bases at V and 8 bases at J, with 10 bases in the middle. This chain's CDR3 is CASSGDSDSPLHF. The CDR3 nucleotides read TGTGCCAGCAGTGGGGATTCTGATTCACCCCTCCACTTT.

V usage is TRBV7-8 and J usage is TRBJ2-3; D may be TRBD2 (11 bases). CDR1 is SGHVS and CDR2 is FQNEAQ in the germline V gene. The CDR3 runs 18 residues. V dropped 6 bases and J dropped 6 bases, with 28 bases sitting between them. The CDR3 is CASRGQGNSGGAMDTQYF. The CDR3 bases are TGTGCCAGCAGGGGACAGGGGAATAGCGGGGGGGCAATGGATACGCAGTATTTT.

This chain connects TRBV5-1 to TRBJ1-1; D gene ambiguous. The ends were cut back, 7 bases at V and 0 bases at J, with 4 bases in the middle. The length of the CDR3 is 11 residues. Looked up from germline, CDR1 is SGHRS and CDR2 is YFSETQ. The CDR3 loop is CASVLNTEAFF. The DNA for the CDR3 is TGCGCCAGCGTATTGAACACTGAAGCTTTCTTT.

V is TRBV30 and J is TRBJ2-7, with 11 bases aligning to TRBD1. Germline CDR1 and CDR2: GTSNPN and SVGIG (reference sequence). The length of the CDR3 is 11 residues. V lost 8 bases and J lost 6; bases outside the gene matches: 3. In nucleotides, the CDR3 is TGTGCCATGGACAGGGGGCGCGAGCAGTACTTC. Its protein product is CAMDRGREQYF.

The chain employs TRBV7-9 and TRBJ2-2, with D maybe TRBD1 (6 bases). This CDR3 spans 17 amino acids. Germline-derived CDR1 and CDR2 are SEHNR and FQNEAQ (reference sequence). Trimming shortened V by 1 base and J by 6 bases, and 18 bases separated the two germline ends. Here the CDR3 DNA reads TGTGCCAGCAGCTTAGGAGGGGCCAGGGGAGATCCCGGGGAGCTGTTTTTT. Translated: CASSLGGARGDPGELFF.

This rearrangement joins TRBV6-2 or TRBV6-3 to TRBJ2-1, with D perhaps given as TRBD1 or TRBD2 (5 bases each). Looked up from germline, CDR1 is MNHEY and CDR2 is SVGEGT. Trimming removed 1 base from V and 12 bases from J, with 10 bases in between. The CDR3 is 12 residues long. This CDR3 is CASSYYPGGQFF. In DNA form, the CDR3 reads TGTGCCAGCAGTTACTACCCTGGGGGGCAGTTCTTC.

CDR3 protein: CASTARQDGFNQPQHF. CDR3 coding DNA: TGCGCCAGCACCGCTCGACAGGATGGCTTCAATCAGCCCCAGCATTTT. The V gene is TRBV23-1, the J gene TRBJ1-5, with D maybe TRBD1 (6 bases). TRBV23-1 is an open reading frame, and its role is uncertain. V was clipped by 7 bases and J by 3 bases, with 19 bases between them. This CDR3 has 16 amino acids.

V and J are TRBV2 and TRBJ1-1, with no clear D. V lost 7 bases, J lost 4 bases, and 13 bases lay in between. There are 13 residues in the CDR3. Germline CDR1 is SNHLY and CDR2 is FYNNEI. As DNA, the CDR3 is TGTGCCAGCAATTCAGAGTTTGGCACTGAAGCTTTCTTT. Protein sequence: CASNSEFGTEAFF.

The J gene is TRBJ1-3, the V gene TRBV3-1 (or the pseudogene TRBV3-2); TRBD1 might be the D (6 bases). This CDR3 has 15 residues. Trimming stripped 4 bases from V and 2 bases from J, with 12 bases between. Germline CDR1 reads LGHDT; CDR2 reads YNNKEL (reference sequence). CDR3 nucleotides: TGTGCCAGCAGCCGGCCGGGGGCGACTGGAAACACCATATATTTT. This codes for CASSRPGATGNTIYF.

The chain's CDR3 is CSASKDRYEKLFF. The CDR3 nucleotides read TGCAGTGCTAGTAAGGACAGATATGAAAAACTGTTTTTT. The chain recombines TRBV20-1 with TRBJ1-4, with D possibly TRBD1 on 6 matching bases. Germline values: CDR1 DFQATT, CDR2 SNEGSKA (reference sequence). The CDR3 length is 13 residues. V dropped 3 bases and J dropped 6 bases, with 11 bases sitting between them.

Here the CDR3 reads CASRSLGNTEAFF. CDR3 bases: TGCGCCAGCAGATCCTTGGGGAACACTGAAGCTTTCTTT. The chain combines TRBV5-1 with TRBJ1-1; D remains ambiguous. V lost 5 bases and J 1 base, leaving 9 bases between the germline ends. This CDR3 is 13 amino acids long. Germline-derived CDR1 and CDR2 are SGHRS and YFSETQ. The whole variable domain, remainder taken from reference TRBV5-1 and TRBJ1-1, is KAGVTQTPRYLIKTRGQQVTLSCSPISGHRSVSWYQQTPGQGLQFLFEYFSETQRNKGNFPGRFSGRQFSNSRSEMNVSTLELGDSALYLCASRSLGNTEAFFGQGTRLTVV.

The V call is TRBV28, the J call TRBJ1-1; D remains ambiguous. V lost 3 bases, J lost 4 bases, and 12 bases lay in between. The CDR3 consists of 14 residues. Germline V gives CDR1 MDHEN, CDR2 SYDVKM. The CDR3 is CASSFLGLGTEAFF. The CDR3 DNA is TGTGCCAGCAGTTTTCTGGGGTTGGGCACTGAAGCTTTCTTT.

V and J are TRBV4-3 and TRBJ1-4; 8 bases fit TRBD1. Trimming removed 2 bases from V and 3 bases from J; junction bases left unmatched: 8. The germline V gene has CDR1 LGHNA and CDR2 YSLEER. The CDR3 contains 17 residues. Here the CDR3 reads CASSQFSPGQANEKLFF. CDR3 DNA sequence: TGCGCCAGCAGCCAATTCTCCCCGGGACAGGCTAATGAAAAACTGTTTTTT.

The rearrangement uses TRBV4-1 and TRBJ1-1, with D possibly matching TRBD1 (6 bases). The V end was cut by 2 bases, the J end by 0 bases, with 10 bases between. Germline CDR1 is MGHRA and CDR2 is YSYEKL. This CDR3 has 15 amino acids. The CDR3 is CASSQPTGVNTEAFF. The CDR3 nucleotides read TGCGCCAGCAGCCAACCGACAGGTGTGAACACTGAAGCTTTCTTT.

The chain combines TRBV19 with TRBJ1-2; no clear D. Trimming took 8 bases from V and 3 from J, leaving 10 bases between them. Per germline, CDR1 LNHDA and CDR2 SQIVND (reference sequence). The CDR3 is made up of 12 amino acids. The CDR3 DNA sequence: TGTGCCAGTCAACCGAGCTACTATGGCTACACCTTC. Its translation is CASQPSYYGYTF.

The V and J genes are TRBV10-1 and TRBJ1-6; 7 bases are shared with TRBD1. Per the germline V gene, CDR1 is WNHNN and CDR2 is SYGVQD (reference sequence). This CDR3 is 17 amino acids long. V lost 2 bases to trimming and J lost 6 bases; unmatched junction nucleotides: 10. As DNA, the CDR3 is TGCGCCAGCAGTGAGCAAGAGACAGGGATTGTTAATTCACCCCTCCACTTT. This translates into CASSEQETGIVNSPLHF.

The chain is built from TRBV28 and TRBJ1-5; D gene uncertain. V lost 3 bases to trimming and J lost 1 base, with 4 bases between them. The germline V gene encodes CDR1 MDHEN and CDR2 SYDVKM. There are 13 residues in the CDR3. The chain's CDR3 is CASSLGSNQPQHF. CDR3 in DNA: TGTGCCAGCAGTTTGGGCAGCAATCAGCCCCAGCATTTT.